This passage covers 11 T cell receptor beta chains from one sample sequenced in a study of blood T cell repertoires in COVID-19. The method was immunoSEQ multiplex PCR; TCRdb's version includes in-frame clones alone and lacks a portion of them. The sample shows some 300,000 clones, just under 90% of them seen only once. The sequenced sample consisted of peripheral blood. All receptors come from a woman between 50 and 59 years old with COVID-19, enrolled during active disease.

In its sample, this clone was seen a few times. This chain connects TRBV12-3 or TRBV12-4 to TRBJ2-7; possible D gene TRBD2, 5 bases. The V and J ends lost 8 bases and 5 bases respectively, with 16 bases between them. The CDR3 spans 13 residues. CDR3 coding DNA: TGTGCCAGCGGGAAGGCGGGTCTCGACGAGCAGTACTTC. Encoded protein: CASGKAGLDEQYF.

In nucleotides, the CDR3 is TGTGCCAGCTCACCCGGACAGGGGGCGAAAGAGCAGTACTTC. This translates into CASSPGQGAKEQYF. The chain joins TRBV18 to TRBJ2-7, with 11 bases lining up with TRBD1. Germline V CDR1 and CDR2: KGHSH, LQKENI. V lost 3 bases, J lost 7 bases, and 5 bases stayed unmatched. There are 14 residues in the CDR3.

The rearrangement links TRBV30 to TRBJ1-5, with 11 nucleotides matching TRBD1. The CDR3 is 14 amino acids. The V gene end was trimmed by 3 bases and the J gene end by 4 bases; junction bases not matched to a gene: 2. Germline V gene lookup returns CDR1 GTSNPN and CDR2 SVGIG (reference sequence). CDR3 amino acids: CAWRGQGVNQPQHF. The CDR3 coding sequence is TGTGCCTGGAGGGGACAGGGGGTAAATCAGCCCCAGCATTTT.

The rearrangement uses TRBV30 and TRBJ1-5, with D perhaps TRBD1 (5 bases). Trimming left V 4 bases short and J 0 bases short, with 10 bases between. The CDR3 has 14 residues. Germline V gene sequence: CDR1 GTSNPN, CDR2 SVGIG (reference sequence). For the CDR3, the DNA is TGTGCCTGGACGGGGGGAAGTAGCAATCAGCCCCAGCATTTT. It encodes CAWTGGSSNQPQHF.

The chain employs TRBV5-4 and TRBJ1-2; TRBD1 matches 8 bases. The germline V gene encodes CDR1 SGHNT and CDR2 YYREEE (reference sequence). CDR3 length equals 15 residues. The J segment lost 4 bases and the V segment lost 0 bases, leaving 5 bases of the junction unmatched. This CDR3 is CASSLGQGRGYGYTF. CDR3 bases: TGTGCCAGCAGCTTGGGACAGGGGCGAGGCTATGGCTACACCTTC.

This clone was seen a single time. The V gene is TRBV6-5, the J gene TRBJ2-1; TRBD1 matches at 11 bases. The length of the CDR3 is 15 residues. Germline V CDR1 and CDR2: MNHEY, SVGAGI. Trimming cost V 6 bases and J 2 bases; bases outside gene matches: 3. The CDR3, as DNA: TGTGCCAGCAGCGGACAGGGGGCCACCTACAATGAGCAGTTCTTC. Residues: CASSGQGATYNEQFF.

This clone has only one observation. Other DNA sequences in this sample translate to the same CDR3. The V and J genes are TRBV18 and TRBJ2-5, with D unresolved. The CDR3 sequence is 11 residues long. V lost 6 bases to trimming and J lost 2 bases, with 4 bases between them. Germline V gives CDR1 KGHSH, CDR2 LQKENI. The chain's CDR3 is CASSLQETQYF. In DNA, the CDR3 is TGTGCCAGCTCCCTGCAAGAGACCCAGTACTTC.

The chain carries TRBV4-2 and TRBJ2-1, with 9 positions matching TRBD2. The V gene end was trimmed by 3 bases and the J gene end by 5 bases; junction bases not matched to a gene: 8. This CDR3 has 16 amino acids. Germline V gene data show CDR1 as LGHNA and CDR2 as YNFKEQ. CDR3 protein: CASSQAAGGQNNEQFF. The CDR3 bases are TGTGCCAGCAGCCAGGCCGCGGGAGGGCAAAACAATGAGCAGTTCTTC.

This clone was recorded once. This sequence joins TRBV4-3 and TRBJ2-1; weak D call: TRBD2 (6 bases). Germline lookup yields CDR1 LGHNA and CDR2 YSLEER. The V end lost 0 bases, the J end lost 4 bases, and 19 bases lay between the germline ends. There are 18 residues in the CDR3. The CDR3 loop reads CASSQDIIRTGVYNEQFF. DNA for the CDR3: TGCGCCAGCAGCCAAGATATTATCCGGACGGGAGTATACAATGAGCAGTTCTTC.

The chain joins TRBV28 to TRBJ2-7; D ambiguous. CDR1 is MDHEN and CDR2 is SYDVKM in the germline V gene. Trimming took 6 bases from V and 8 from J, leaving 26 bases between them. There are 16 residues in the CDR3. The CDR3, as DNA: TGTGCCAGCAGCTTCATCGAGCCCGGGTCTTATTTGAAGCAGTACTTC. The encoded protein is CASSFIEPGSYLKQYF.

V gene TRBV5-1 combines with J gene TRBJ1-2; 8 bases match TRBD1. The CDR3 spans 17 residues. The trim removed 2 bases at V and 4 bases at J, leaving 13 bases unmatched. Germline-derived CDR1 and CDR2 are SGHRS and YFSETQ. CDR3 in amino acids: CASSLHGLDRDLYGYTF. As DNA, the CDR3 is TGCGCCAGCAGCTTACATGGATTGGACAGGGACCTCTATGGCTACACCTTC.